This T cell receptor (beta chain) was sequenced during a study of T cell responses to AZD1222 COVID-19 vaccine. The length of the CDR3 is 13 residues. Trimming took 3 bases from V and 6 from J; bases not matched to a gene: 6. Per germline, CDR1 SQVTM and CDR2 ANQGSEA. The table came from immunoSEQ multiplex PCR; TCRdb's copy has only in-frame clones and leaves some out. The sample records 150,000 or so clones, 85% to 95% being singletons. The origin of this receptor is an adult in good health. This specimen was peripheral blood, taken on day 0 of AZD1222 vaccination. This chain uses TRBV29-1 with TRBJ2-7, with 9 bases identical to TRBD1. CDR3 in DNA: TGCAGCGTTGAGTCTGGGACAGGGATCGAGCAGTACTTC. It codes for CSVESGTGIEQYF.